The source of this T cell receptor beta chain is a study of CD8+ T cells in alopecia areata. The V gene's germline CDR1 is GTSNPN and CDR2 SVGIG (reference sequence). The CDR3 loop spans 12 amino acids. V was pared by 1 base and J by 7 bases, with 3 bases of the junction left unmatched. Study outcomes and limitations: There was only one nonresponder, so it was unclear how baseline CD8+ expansion relates to response.

This clone has more than one count but fewer than ten. Its antigen is not identified. The sample's treatment: oral pan-JAK inhibitor, 5-10 mg twice daily. Punch biopsies of lesional scalp, plus peripheral blood, were taken from alopecia areata patients. RNA, once extracted, was reverse transcribed into cDNA for use as the sequencing template. The repertoire was sequenced with immunoSEQ multiplex PCR; TCRdb's copy has only in-frame clones and lacks some. The sample holds 110,000 to 150,000 clones, 50% to 65% seen once. The sequence derives from a human donor with alopecia areata. The chain links TRBV30 to TRBJ1-2, with 7 bases that match TRBD1. Sequences were derived from CD8+ T cells sorted from blood, sampled at week 4, from a patient treated with tofacitinib. In DNA form, the CDR3 reads TGTGCCTGGAGTGAGGGGGCAGGTGGCTACACCTTC. It yields the protein CAWSEGAGGYTF.